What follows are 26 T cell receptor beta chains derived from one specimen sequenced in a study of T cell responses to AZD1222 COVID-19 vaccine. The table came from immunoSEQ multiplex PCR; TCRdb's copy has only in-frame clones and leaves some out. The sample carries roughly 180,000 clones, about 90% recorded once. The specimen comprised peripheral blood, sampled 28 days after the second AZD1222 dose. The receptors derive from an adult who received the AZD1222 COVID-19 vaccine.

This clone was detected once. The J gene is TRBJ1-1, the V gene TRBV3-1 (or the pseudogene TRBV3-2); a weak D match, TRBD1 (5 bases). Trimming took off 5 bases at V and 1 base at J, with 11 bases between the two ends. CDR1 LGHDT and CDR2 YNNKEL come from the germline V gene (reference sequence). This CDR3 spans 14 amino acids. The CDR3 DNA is TGTGCCAGCAGCTGGAGGGACCCGAACACTGAAGCTTTCTTT. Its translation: CASSWRDPNTEAFF.

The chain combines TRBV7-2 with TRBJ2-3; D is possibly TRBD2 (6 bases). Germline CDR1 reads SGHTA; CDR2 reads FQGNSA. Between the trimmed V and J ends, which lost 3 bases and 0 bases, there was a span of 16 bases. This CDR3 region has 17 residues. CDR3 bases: TGTGCCAGCAGCTTCCCCAGTCTCGGGAGTAGCACAGATACGCAGTATTTT. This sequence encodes CASSFPSLGSSTDTQYF.

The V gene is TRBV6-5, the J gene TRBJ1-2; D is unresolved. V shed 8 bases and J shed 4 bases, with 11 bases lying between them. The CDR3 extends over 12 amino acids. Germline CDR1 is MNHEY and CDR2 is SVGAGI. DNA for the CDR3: TGTGCCAGCTCCTCATTGAGCTATGGCTACACCTTC. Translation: CASSSLSYGYTF.

As DNA, the CDR3 is TGTGCCAGCAATGGGGATTTCACTGAAGCTTTCTTT. It translates to CASNGDFTEAFF. The chain joins TRBV6-5 to TRBJ1-1; D unclear. Trimming shortened V by 7 bases and J by 4 bases, and 10 bases separated the two germline ends. The CDR3 extends over 12 amino acids. Germline CDR1 MNHEY, CDR2 SVGAGI.

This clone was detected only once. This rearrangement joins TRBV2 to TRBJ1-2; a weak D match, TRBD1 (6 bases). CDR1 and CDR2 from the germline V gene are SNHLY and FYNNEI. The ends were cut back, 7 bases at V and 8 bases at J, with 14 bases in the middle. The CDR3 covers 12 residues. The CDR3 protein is CASNRDIGGYTF. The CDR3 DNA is TGTGCCAGCAACCGGGACATAGGAGGCTACACCTTC.

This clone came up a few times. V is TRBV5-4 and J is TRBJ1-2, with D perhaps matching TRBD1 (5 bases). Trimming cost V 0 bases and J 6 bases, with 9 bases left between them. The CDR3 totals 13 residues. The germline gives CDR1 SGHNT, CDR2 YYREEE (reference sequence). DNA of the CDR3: TGTGCCAGCAGCTTGGGGGGGAGAGATGGCTACACCTTC. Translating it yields CASSLGGRDGYTF.

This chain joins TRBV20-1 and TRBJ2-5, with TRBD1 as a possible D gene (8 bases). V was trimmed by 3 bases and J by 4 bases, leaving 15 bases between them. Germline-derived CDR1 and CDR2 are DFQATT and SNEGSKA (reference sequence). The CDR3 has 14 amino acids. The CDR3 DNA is TGCAGTGCTAGTCGGGGGGACAGGCCAGAGACCCAGTACTTC. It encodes CSASRGDRPETQYF.

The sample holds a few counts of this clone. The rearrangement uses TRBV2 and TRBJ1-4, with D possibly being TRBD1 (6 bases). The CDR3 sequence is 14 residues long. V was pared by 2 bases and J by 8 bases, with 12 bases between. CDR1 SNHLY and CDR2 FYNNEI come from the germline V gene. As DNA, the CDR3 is TGTGCCAGCAGTGAAACGGGGGCGGAGGAAAAACTGTTTTTT. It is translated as CASSETGAEEKLFF.

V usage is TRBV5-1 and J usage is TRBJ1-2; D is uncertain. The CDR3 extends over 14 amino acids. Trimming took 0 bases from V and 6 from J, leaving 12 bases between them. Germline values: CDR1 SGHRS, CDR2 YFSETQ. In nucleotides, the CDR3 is TGCGCCAGCAGCTTGGTGGCCCGAGGAAATGGCTACACCTTC. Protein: CASSLVARGNGYTF.

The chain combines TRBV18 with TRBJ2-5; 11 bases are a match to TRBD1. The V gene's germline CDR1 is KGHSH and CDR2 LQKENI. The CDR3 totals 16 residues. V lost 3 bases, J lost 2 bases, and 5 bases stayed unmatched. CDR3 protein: CASSPRTGGWQETQYF. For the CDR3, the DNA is TGTGCCAGCTCACCTCGGACAGGGGGCTGGCAAGAGACCCAGTACTTC. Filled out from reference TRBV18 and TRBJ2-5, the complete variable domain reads NAGVMQNPRHLVRRRGQEARLRCSPMKGHSHVYWYRQLPEEGLKFMVYLQKENIIDESGMPKERFSAEFPKEGPSILRIQQVVRGDSAAYFCASSPRTGGWQETQYFGPGTRLLVL.

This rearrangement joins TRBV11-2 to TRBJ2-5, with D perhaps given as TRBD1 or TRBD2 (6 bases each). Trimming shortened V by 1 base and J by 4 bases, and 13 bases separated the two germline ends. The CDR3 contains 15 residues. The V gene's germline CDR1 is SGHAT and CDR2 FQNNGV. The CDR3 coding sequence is TGTGCCAGCAGCTTAGGCGTAGGGGGGCGAGAGACCCAGTACTTC. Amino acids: CASSLGVGGRETQYF.

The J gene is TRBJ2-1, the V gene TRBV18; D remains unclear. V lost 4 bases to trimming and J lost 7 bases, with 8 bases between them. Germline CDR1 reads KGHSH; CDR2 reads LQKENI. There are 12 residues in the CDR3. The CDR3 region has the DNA TGTGCCAGCTCACTCGCGGCGAATGAGCAGTTCTTC. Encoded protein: CASSLAANEQFF.

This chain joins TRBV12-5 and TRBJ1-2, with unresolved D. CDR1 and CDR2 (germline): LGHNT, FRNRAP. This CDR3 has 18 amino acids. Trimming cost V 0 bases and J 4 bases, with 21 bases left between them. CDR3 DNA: TGTGCTAGTGGTTTGGTACTCATGGGCCAGCGGATGCCCTATGGCTACACCTTC. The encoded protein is CASGLVLMGQRMPYGYTF.

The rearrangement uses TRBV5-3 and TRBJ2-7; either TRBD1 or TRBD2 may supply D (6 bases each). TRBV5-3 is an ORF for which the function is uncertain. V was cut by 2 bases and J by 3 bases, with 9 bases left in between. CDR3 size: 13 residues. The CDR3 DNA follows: TGTGCCAGAAGCTTTCGGGGGCTCTACGAGCAGTACTTC. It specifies CARSFRGLYEQYF.

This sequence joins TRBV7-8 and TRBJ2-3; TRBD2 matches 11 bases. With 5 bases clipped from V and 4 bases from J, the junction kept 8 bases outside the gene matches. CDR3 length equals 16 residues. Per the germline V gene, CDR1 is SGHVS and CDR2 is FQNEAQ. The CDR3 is CASSPVAGGPSDTQYF. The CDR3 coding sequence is TGTGCCAGCAGCCCAGTAGCGGGAGGGCCTTCAGATACGCAGTATTTT. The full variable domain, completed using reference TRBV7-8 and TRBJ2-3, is GAGVSQSPRYKVAKRGQDVALRCDPISGHVSLFWYQQALGQGPEFLTYFQNEAQLDKSGLPSDRFFAERPEGSVSTLKIQRTQQEDSAVYLCASSPVAGGPSDTQYFGPGTRLTVL.

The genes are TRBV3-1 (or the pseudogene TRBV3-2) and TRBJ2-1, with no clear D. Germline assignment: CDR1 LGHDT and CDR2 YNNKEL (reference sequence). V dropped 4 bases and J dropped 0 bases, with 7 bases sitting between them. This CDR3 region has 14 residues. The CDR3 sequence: CASSLGDSYNEQFF. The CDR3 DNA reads TGTGCCAGCAGCCTGGGCGACTCCTACAATGAGCAGTTCTTC.

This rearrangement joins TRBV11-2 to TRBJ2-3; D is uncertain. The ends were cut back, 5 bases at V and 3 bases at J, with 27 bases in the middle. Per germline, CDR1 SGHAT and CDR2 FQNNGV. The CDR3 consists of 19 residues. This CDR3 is CASSASGSRILVGTDTQYF. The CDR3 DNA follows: TGTGCCAGCAGCGCATCCGGGTCTCGAATTTTAGTAGGGACAGATACGCAGTATTTT. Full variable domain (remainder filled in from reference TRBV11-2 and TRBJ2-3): EAGVAQSPRYKIIEKRQSVAFWCNPISGHATLYWYQQILGQGPKLLIQFQNNGVVDDSQLPKDRFSAERLKGVDSTLKIQPAKLEDSAVYLCASSASGSRILVGTDTQYFGPGTRLTVL.

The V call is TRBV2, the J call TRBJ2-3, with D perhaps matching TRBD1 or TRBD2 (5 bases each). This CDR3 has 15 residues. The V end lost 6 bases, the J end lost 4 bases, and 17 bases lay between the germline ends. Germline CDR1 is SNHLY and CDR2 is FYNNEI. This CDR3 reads CASSEGPIASDTQYF. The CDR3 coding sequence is TGTGCCAGCAGCGAGGGACCGATCGCTTCAGATACGCAGTATTTT.

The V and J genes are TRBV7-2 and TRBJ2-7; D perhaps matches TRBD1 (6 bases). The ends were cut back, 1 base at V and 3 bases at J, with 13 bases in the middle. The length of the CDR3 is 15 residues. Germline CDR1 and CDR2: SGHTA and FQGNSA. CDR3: CASSLEGQGNYEQYF. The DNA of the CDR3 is TGTGCCAGCAGCTTAGAGGGCCAGGGGAACTACGAGCAGTACTTC.

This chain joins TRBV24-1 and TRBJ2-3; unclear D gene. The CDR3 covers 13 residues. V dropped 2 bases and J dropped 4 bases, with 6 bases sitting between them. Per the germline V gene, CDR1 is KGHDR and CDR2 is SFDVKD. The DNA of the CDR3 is TGTGCCACCAGTGATTCCCGGGCAGATACGCAGTATTTT. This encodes CATSDSRADTQYF.

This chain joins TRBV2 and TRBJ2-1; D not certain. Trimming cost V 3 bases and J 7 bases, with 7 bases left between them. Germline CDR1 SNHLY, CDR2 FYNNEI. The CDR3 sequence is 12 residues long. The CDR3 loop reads CASSESRNEQFF. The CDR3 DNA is TGTGCCAGCAGTGAGTCTAGGAATGAGCAGTTCTTC.

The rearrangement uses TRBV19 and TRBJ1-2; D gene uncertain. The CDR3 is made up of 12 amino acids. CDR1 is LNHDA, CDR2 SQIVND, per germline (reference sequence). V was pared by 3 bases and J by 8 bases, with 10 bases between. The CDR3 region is CASSIPQAGYTF. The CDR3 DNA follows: TGTGCCAGTAGTATCCCCCAGGCGGGCTACACCTTC.

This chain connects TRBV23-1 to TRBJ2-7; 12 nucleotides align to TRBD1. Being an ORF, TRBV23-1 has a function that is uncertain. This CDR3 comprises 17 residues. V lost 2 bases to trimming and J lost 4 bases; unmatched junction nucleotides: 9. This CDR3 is CASSQRDRGRASYEQYF. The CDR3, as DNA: TGCGCCAGCAGTCAAAGGGACAGGGGGCGAGCTAGTTACGAGCAGTACTTC.

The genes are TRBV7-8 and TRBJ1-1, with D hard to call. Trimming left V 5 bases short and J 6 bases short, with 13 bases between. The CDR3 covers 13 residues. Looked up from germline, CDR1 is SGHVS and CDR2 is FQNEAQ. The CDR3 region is CASSPNIGAEAFF. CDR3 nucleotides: TGTGCCAGCAGCCCGAATATTGGGGCTGAAGCTTTCTTT.

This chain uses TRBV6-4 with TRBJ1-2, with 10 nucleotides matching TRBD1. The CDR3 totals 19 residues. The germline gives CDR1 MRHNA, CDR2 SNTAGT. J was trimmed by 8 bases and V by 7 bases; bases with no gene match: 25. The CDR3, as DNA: TGTGCCAGCACCAAATTGGAACCGGGACAGGGGCGAGGGGGAATGGGCTACACCTTC. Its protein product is CASTKLEPGQGRGGMGYTF.

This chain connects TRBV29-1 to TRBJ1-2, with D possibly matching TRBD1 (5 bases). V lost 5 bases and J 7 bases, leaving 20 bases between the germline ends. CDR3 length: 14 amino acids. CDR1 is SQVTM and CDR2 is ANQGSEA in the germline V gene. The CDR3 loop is CSVSRTKGGRGYTF. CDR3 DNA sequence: TGCAGCGTTTCCCGGACAAAAGGAGGTCGTGGCTACACCTTC.